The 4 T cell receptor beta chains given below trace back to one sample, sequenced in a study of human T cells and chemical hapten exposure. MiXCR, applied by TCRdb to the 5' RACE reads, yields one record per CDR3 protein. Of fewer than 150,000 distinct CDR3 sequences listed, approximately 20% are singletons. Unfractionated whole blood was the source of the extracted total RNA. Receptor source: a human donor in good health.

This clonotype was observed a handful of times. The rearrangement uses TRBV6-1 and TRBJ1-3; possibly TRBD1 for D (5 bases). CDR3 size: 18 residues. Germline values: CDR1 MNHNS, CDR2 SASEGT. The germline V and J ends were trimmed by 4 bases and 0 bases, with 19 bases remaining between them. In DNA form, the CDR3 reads TGTGCCAGCAGTGCCCATCGCGTACAGGTTCCCTCTGGAAACACCATATATTTT. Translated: CASSAHRVQVPSGNTIYF.

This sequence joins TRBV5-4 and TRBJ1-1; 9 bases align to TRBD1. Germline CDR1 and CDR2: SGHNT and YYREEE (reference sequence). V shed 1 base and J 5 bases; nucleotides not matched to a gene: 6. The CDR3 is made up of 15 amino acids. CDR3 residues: CASSLSLGTGTEAFF. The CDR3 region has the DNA TGTGCCAGCAGCTTGAGCTTGGGGACAGGGACTGAAGCTTTCTTT.

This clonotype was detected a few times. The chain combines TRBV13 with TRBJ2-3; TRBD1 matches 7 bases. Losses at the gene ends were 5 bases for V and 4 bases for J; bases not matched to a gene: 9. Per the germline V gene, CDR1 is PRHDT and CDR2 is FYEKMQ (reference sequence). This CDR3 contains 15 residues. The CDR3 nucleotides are TGTGCCAGCAGCCCAAGAAGACAGGGAGCAGATACGCAGTATTTT. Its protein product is CASSPRRQGADTQYF.

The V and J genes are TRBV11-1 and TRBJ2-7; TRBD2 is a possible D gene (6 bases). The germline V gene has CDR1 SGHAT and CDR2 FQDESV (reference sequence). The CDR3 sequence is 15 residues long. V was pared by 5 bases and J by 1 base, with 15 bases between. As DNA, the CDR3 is TGTGCCAGCAGCCCAAGTTGGGACTTGTCCTACGAGCAGTACTTC. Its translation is CASSPSWDLSYEQYF.